The present T cell receptor beta chain was sequenced within a study of blood T cell repertoires in COVID-19. For the study at large: Material from acute and convalescent COVID-19 was sourced from the United States, Italy and Spain.

The data were produced by immunoSEQ multiplex PCR, yet TCRdb's version contains in-frame clones alone and is incomplete. Seen here are more than 110,000 clones, roughly 79% observed once, and the top ten hold roughly 2.9%. Assignments of participants to cohorts depended upon their own reported clinical history. J gave up 4 bases and V 2 bases, and 4 bases lay outside the gene matches. CDR1 MNHEY and CDR2 SVGAGI come from the germline V gene. The CDR3 runs to 15 residues. This clone came up many times. The origin of this receptor is a woman aged 45-65 years who had recovered from COVID-19. The chain recombines TRBV6-5 with TRBJ1-2; the match to TRBD1 covers 10 bases. The sample consisted of PBMCs or T cells enriched from blood (not recorded which). The CDR3 bases are TGTGCCAGCAGTTACGACAGGGGGCGCGGCTATGGCTACACCTTC. This codes for CASSYDRGRGYGYTF.